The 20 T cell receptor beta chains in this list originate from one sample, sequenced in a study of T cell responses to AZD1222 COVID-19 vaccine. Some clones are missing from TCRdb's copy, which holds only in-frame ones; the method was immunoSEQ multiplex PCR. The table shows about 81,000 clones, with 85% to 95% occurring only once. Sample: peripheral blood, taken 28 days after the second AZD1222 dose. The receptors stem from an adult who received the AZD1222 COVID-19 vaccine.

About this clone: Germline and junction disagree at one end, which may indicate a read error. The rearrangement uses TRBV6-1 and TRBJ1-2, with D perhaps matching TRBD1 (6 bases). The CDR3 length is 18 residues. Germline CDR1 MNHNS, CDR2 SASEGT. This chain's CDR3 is CASSEVTQFAGENYGYTF. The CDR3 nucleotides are TGTGCCAGCAGCGAAGTTACTCAATTTGCAGGGGAGAACTATGGCTACACCTTC.

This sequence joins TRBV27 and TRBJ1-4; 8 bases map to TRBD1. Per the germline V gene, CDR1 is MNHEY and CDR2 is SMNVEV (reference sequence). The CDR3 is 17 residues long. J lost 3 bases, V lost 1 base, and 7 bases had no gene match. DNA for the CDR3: TGTGCCAGCAGTTTATTACAGGGGGTCGGAGCTAATGAAAAACTGTTTTTT. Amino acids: CASSLLQGVGANEKLFF.

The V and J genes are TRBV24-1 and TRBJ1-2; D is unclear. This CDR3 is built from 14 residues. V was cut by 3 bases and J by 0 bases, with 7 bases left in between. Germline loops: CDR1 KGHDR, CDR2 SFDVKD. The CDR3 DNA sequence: TGTGCCACCAGTGATACGACGGCTAACTATGGCTACACCTTC. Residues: CATSDTTANYGYTF.

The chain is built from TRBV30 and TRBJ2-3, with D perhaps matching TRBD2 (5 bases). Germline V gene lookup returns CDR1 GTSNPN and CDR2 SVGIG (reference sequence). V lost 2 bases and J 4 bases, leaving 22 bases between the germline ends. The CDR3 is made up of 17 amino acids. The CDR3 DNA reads TGTGCCTGGAGTAGTAAATCAGCGGTCCTAGCCCCAGATACGCAGTATTTT. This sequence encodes CAWSSKSAVLAPDTQYF.

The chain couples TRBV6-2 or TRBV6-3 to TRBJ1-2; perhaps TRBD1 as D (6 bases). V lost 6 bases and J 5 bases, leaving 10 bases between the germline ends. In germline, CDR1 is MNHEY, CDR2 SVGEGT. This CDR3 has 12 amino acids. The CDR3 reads CASSPGQYGYTF. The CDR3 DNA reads TGTGCCAGCAGCCCCGGACAGTATGGCTACACCTTC.

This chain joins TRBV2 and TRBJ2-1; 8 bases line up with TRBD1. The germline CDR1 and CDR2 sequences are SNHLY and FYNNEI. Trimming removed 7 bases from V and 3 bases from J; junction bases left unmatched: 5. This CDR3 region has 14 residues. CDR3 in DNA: TGTGCCAGCACTATCAGGGGGCTCTACAATGAGCAGTTCTTC. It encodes CASTIRGLYNEQFF.

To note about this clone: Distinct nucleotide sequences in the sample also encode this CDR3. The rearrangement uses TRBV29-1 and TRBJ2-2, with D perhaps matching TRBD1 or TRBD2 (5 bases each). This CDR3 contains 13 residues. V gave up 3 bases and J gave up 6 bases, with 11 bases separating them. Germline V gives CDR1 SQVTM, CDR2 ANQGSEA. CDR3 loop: CSVEERGAGELFF. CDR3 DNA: TGCAGCGTTGAGGAACGGGGCGCCGGGGAGCTGTTTTTT.

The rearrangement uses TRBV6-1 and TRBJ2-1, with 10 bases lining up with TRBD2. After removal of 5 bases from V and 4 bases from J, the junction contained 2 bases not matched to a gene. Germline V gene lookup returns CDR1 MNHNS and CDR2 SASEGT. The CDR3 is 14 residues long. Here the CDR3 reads CASSPSGGYNEQFF. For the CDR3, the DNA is TGTGCCAGCAGTCCTAGCGGGGGATACAATGAGCAGTTCTTC.

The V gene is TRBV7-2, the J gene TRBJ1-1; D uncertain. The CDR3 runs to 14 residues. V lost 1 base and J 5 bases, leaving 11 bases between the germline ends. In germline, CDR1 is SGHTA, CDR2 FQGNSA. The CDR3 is CASSLVMGGTEAFF. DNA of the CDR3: TGTGCCAGCAGCTTAGTAATGGGCGGGACTGAAGCTTTCTTT.

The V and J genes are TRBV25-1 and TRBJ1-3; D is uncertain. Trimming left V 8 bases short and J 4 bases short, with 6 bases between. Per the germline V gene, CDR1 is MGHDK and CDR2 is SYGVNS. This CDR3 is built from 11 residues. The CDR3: CASEQGNTIYF. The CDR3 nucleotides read TGTGCCAGCGAACAGGGAAACACCATATATTTT.

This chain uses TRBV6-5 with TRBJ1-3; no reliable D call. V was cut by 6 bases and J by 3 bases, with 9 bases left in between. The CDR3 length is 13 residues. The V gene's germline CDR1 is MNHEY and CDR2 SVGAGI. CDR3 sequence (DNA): TGTGCCAGCAGCCGGACTGGTGGAAACACCATATATTTT. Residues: CASSRTGGNTIYF.

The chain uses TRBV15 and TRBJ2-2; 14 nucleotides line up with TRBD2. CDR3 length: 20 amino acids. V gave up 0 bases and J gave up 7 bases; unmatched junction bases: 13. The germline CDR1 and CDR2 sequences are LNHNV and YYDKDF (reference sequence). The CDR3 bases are TGTGCCACCAGCAGAGAAACTCTGGGACTAGCGGGAGCCGGGGGCGGGGAGCTGTTTTTT. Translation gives CATSRETLGLAGAGGGELFF.

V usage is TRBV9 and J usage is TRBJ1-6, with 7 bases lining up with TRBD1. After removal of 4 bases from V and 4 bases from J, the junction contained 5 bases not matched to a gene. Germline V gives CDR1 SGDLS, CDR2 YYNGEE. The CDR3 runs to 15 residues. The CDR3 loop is CASSSETGYNSPLHF. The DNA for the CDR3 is TGTGCCAGCAGCTCGGAGACAGGGTATAATTCACCCCTCCACTTT.

Here the CDR3 DNA reads TGTGCCAGCTCAGTGACTAGCGGAAACTCAGATACGCAGTATTTT. This sequence encodes CASSVTSGNSDTQYF. This sequence joins TRBV18 and TRBJ2-3; 9 bases line up with TRBD2. CDR1 and CDR2 from the germline V gene are KGHSH and LQKENI. J was trimmed by 4 bases and V by 5 bases; bases with no gene match: 7. The CDR3 spans 15 residues.

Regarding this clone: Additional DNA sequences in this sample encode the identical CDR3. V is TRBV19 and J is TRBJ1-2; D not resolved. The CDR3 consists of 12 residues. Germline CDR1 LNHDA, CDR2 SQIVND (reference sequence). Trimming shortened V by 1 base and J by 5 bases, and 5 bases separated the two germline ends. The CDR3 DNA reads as TGTGCCAGTAGTATAGCTGGATATGGCTACACCTTC. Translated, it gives CASSIAGYGYTF.

CDR3 nucleotide sequence: TGTGCCAGTAGTATATTGGCTAGCGGAGATTACGAGCAGTACTTC. This translates into CASSILASGDYEQYF. This chain connects TRBV19 to TRBJ2-7; TRBD2 agrees at 7 bases. Germline-derived CDR1 and CDR2 are LNHDA and SQIVND (reference sequence). The CDR3 has 15 amino acids. The V and J ends lost 2 bases and 4 bases, in that order; junction bases with no gene match: 8. Using reference TRBV19 and TRBJ2-7 for the parts outside the CDR3, the full variable domain is DGGITQSPKYLFRKEGQNVTLSCEQNLNHDAMYWYRQDPGQGLRLIYYSQIVNDFQKGDIAEGYSVSREKKESFPLTVTSAQKNPTAFYLCASSILASGDYEQYFGPGTRLTVT.

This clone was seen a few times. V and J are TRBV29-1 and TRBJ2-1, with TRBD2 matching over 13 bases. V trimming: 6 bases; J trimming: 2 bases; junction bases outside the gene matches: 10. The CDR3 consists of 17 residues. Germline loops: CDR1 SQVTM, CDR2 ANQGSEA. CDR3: CSVSPGLAGIPYNEQFF. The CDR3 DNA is TGCAGCGTCTCACCGGGACTAGCGGGAATTCCCTACAATGAGCAGTTCTTC.

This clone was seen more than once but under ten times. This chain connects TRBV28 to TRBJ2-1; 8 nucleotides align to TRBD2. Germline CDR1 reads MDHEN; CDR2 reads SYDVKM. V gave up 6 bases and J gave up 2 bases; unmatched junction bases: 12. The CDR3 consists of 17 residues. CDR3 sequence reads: CASSPLSQTSAYNEQFF. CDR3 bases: TGTGCCAGCAGCCCCTTATCACAGACTAGCGCCTACAATGAGCAGTTCTTC.

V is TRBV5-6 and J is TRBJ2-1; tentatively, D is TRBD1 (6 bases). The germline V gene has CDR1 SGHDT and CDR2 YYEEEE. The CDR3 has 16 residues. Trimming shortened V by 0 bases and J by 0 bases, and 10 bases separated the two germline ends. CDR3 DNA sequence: TGTGCCAGCAGCTTGGATACAGGGAGCTCCTACAATGAGCAGTTCTTC. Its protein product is CASSLDTGSSYNEQFF.

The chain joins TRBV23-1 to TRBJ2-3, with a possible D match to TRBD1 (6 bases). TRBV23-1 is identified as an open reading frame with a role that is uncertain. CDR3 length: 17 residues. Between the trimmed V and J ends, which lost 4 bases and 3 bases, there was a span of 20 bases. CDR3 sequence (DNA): TGCGCCAGCAGTCCCTCTGAGGGGCAGGGGCAAACAGATACGCAGTATTTT. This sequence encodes CASSPSEGQGQTDTQYF.